One sample yielded the 20 T cell receptor beta chains listed below, sequenced in a study of identical twins. TCRdb analysed the 5' RACE reads with MiXCR anew, one entry per CDR3 protein. Of some 900,000 distinct CDR3 sequences in the sample, around an eighth were seen once. These data were also filed under a second study, of yellow fever vaccine responses in identical twins.

The source material was PBMCs. The receptors stem from a woman in her late teens or twenties in good health.

This clonotype was seen many times. CDR3 bases: TGCGCCAGCAGCTTGAACACAGATACGCAGTATTTT. It specifies CASSLNTDTQYF. The chain employs TRBV5-1 and TRBJ2-3; D is unresolved. Germline V CDR1 and CDR2: SGHRS, YFSETQ. This CDR3 has 12 amino acids. Trimming cost V 1 base and J 2 bases, with 2 bases left between them. Full variable domain (missing parts from reference TRBV5-1 and TRBJ2-3): KAGVTQTPRYLIKTRGQQVTLSCSPISGHRSVSWYQQTPGQGLQFLFEYFSETQRNKGNFPGRFSGRQFSNSRSEMNVSTLELGDSALYLCASSLNTDTQYFGPGTRLTVL.

The chain joins TRBV7-2 to TRBJ2-3; TRBD2 agrees at 7 bases. The CDR3 runs to 17 residues. Trimming at V came to 5 bases and at J to 1 base, leaving 12 bases not matched to a gene. The germline V gene encodes CDR1 SGHTA and CDR2 FQGNSA. The CDR3 nucleotides read TGTGCCAGCAGCGGGAAGGCGGGGGTCGGGGGCACAGATACGCAGTATTTT. Translated, it gives CASSGKAGVGGTDTQYF.

J is TRBJ2-1 and V is TRBV5-1; 9 bases align to TRBD1. CDR3 length: 16 residues. Germline CDR1 SGHRS, CDR2 YFSETQ. V lost 2 bases and J lost 2; bases outside the gene matches: 5. The CDR3 coding sequence is TGCGCCAGCAGCTTCCGGGACAGGGAACCCTACAATGAGCAGTTCTTC. As protein: CASSFRDREPYNEQFF.

This clonotype occurred a few times. This chain connects TRBV5-1 to TRBJ2-7; D is perhaps TRBD2 (6 bases). The CDR3 is made up of 14 amino acids. Trimming took off 2 bases at V and 4 bases at J, with 13 bases between the two ends. Germline lookup yields CDR1 SGHRS and CDR2 YFSETQ. The CDR3 region is CASSFPGLLYEQYV. CDR3 DNA sequence: TGCGCCAGCAGCTTTCCGGGACTTTTATACGAGCAGTACGTC.

The rearrangement joins TRBV6-1 to TRBJ2-1; 7 nucleotides match TRBD1. Germline CDR1 and CDR2: MNHNS and SASEGT. The CDR3 runs to 14 residues. V dropped 7 bases and J dropped 6; count of bases not matched to a gene: 9. CDR3 DNA: TGTGCCAGCATCAAGGACAGGTGGGGCAATGAGCAGTTCTTC. Protein product: CASIKDRWGNEQFF.

This clonotype came up a few times. This chain connects TRBV3-1 to TRBJ2-1; 8 bases are shared with TRBD2. The germline gives CDR1 LGHDT, CDR2 YNNKEL (reference sequence). V lost 4 bases and J lost 8; bases outside the gene matches: 7. The CDR3 sequence is 14 residues long. This CDR3 is CASSRFGLADEQFF. Here the CDR3 DNA reads TGTGCCAGCAGCCGATTCGGACTAGCCGATGAGCAGTTCTTC.

This clonotype occurred a few times. This chain links TRBV4-1 with TRBJ2-3, with 7 positions matching TRBD2. The V and J ends lost 7 bases and 6 bases, in that order; junction bases with no gene match: 10. This CDR3 has 14 residues. Germline V gives CDR1 MGHRA, CDR2 YSYEKL. The CDR3 bases are TGCGCCAGCATGGACGGGGGGTCACGGGATACGCAGTATTTT. Translated: CASMDGGSRDTQYF.

This sequence joins TRBV24-1 and TRBJ2-4; TRBD1 might be the D (6 bases). With 7 bases removed from V and 0 bases from J, the gap between germline ends came to 12 bases. Germline assignment: CDR1 KGHDR and CDR2 SFDVKD. The CDR3 consists of 15 residues. The CDR3 DNA reads TGTGCCACCAGCTCTGGGACAATAGCCAAAAACATTCAGTACTTC. Amino acid sequence: CATSSGTIAKNIQYF.

This clonotype turned up a few times. J is TRBJ1-2 and V is TRBV12-3 or TRBV12-4; D perhaps matches TRBD1 (5 bases). Trimming took 0 bases from V and 1 from J, leaving 12 bases between them. The CDR3 has 16 residues. DNA for the CDR3: TGTGCCAGCAGTTTAGCCCAAGGGGACCGTAACTATGGCTACACCTTC. Translated, it gives CASSLAQGDRNYGYTF.

The sample holds a few counts of this clonotype. The genes are TRBV19 and TRBJ2-3, with TRBD2 matching over 10 bases. The germline V gene encodes CDR1 LNHDA and CDR2 SQIVND (reference sequence). Losses at the gene ends were 9 bases for V and 5 bases for J; bases not matched to a gene: 11. CDR3 length: 15 amino acids. The CDR3 region is CASASSGSWGDTQYF. The CDR3 nucleotides are TGTGCCAGCGCCTCTAGCGGGAGCTGGGGAGATACGCAGTATTTT.

The sample holds many counts of this clonotype. The gene calls are TRBV28 and TRBJ1-3; 8 nucleotides line up with TRBD1. Looked up from germline, CDR1 is MDHEN and CDR2 is SYDVKM. This CDR3 has 15 residues. The V and J ends lost 8 bases and 0 bases, in that order; junction bases with no gene match: 6. Here the CDR3 reads CASYRDRSSGNTIYF. For the CDR3, the DNA is TGTGCCAGCTACCGGGACAGGTCCTCTGGAAACACCATATATTTT.

This clonotype was detected only a few times. This chain joins TRBV12-3 or TRBV12-4 and TRBJ2-5; 9 positions match TRBD1. Trimming removed 5 bases from V and 3 bases from J; junction bases left unmatched: 7. The length of the CDR3 is 15 residues. CDR3 DNA: TGTGCCAGCAGTCGGGACAGGGTAACAGAAGAGACCCAGTACTTC. Its translation is CASSRDRVTEETQYF.

This clonotype was detected only a few times. V is TRBV2 and J is TRBJ1-2, with D perhaps TRBD1 (5 bases). This CDR3 comprises 14 residues. V lost 1 base to trimming and J lost 8 bases, with 14 bases between them. Germline V CDR1 and CDR2: SNHLY, FYNNEI. The CDR3 is CASSEVGGGVGYTF. CDR3 DNA: TGTGCCAGCAGTGAAGTCGGGGGAGGGGTCGGCTACACCTTC.

The V and J genes are TRBV27 and TRBJ2-5; the match to TRBD2 covers 7 bases. With 5 bases clipped from V and 5 bases from J, the junction kept 11 bases outside the gene matches. Germline V lookup: CDR1 MNHEY, CDR2 SMNVEV (reference sequence). The CDR3 is 15 residues long. CDR3 amino acids: CASSLTSHGSETQYF. CDR3 coding DNA: TGTGCCAGCAGTCTGACTAGCCACGGGTCGGAGACCCAGTACTTC.

This clonotype was seen a few times. V gene TRBV2 combines with J gene TRBJ2-1; perhaps D is TRBD1 or TRBD2 (6 bases each). Germline CDR1 and CDR2: SNHLY and FYNNEI. V was trimmed by 5 bases and J by 2 bases, leaving 13 bases between them. The CDR3 spans 15 residues. The CDR3 sequence is CASSPGGAPYNEQFF. CDR3 coding DNA: TGTGCCAGCAGTCCCGGGGGCGCCCCCTACAATGAGCAGTTCTTC.

The chain is built from TRBV10-3 and TRBJ2-1; D remains unclear. Germline V CDR1 and CDR2: ENHRY, SYGVKD. V gave up 0 bases and J gave up 3 bases, with 6 bases separating them. This CDR3 spans 14 amino acids. DNA for the CDR3: TGTGCCATCAGTGAGTCGTGGGACTACAATGAGCAGTTCTTC. Translated, it gives CAISESWDYNEQFF.

This clonotype occurred a few times. J is TRBJ2-3 and V is TRBV4-1, with TRBD2 matching over 14 bases. V lost 1 base, J lost 6 bases, and 9 bases stayed unmatched. CDR1 is MGHRA, CDR2 YSYEKL, per germline. The CDR3 is made up of 18 amino acids. The DNA for the CDR3 is TGCGCCAGCAGCCAAGGACAGACTAGCGGGGGGGCTTTGGATACGCAGTATTTT. This codes for CASSQGQTSGGALDTQYF.

This clonotype has more than one count but fewer than ten. Here the CDR3 DNA reads TGCGCCAGCAGTCCGTCCCGAGGCGGGCATGGCTACACCTTC. This translates into CASSPSRGGHGYTF. The chain has TRBV5-1 and TRBJ1-2; no reliable D call. The CDR3 length is 14 residues. Trimming shortened V by 5 bases and J by 6 bases, and 17 bases separated the two germline ends. Germline CDR1 and CDR2: SGHRS and YFSETQ.

The rearrangement joins TRBV4-2 to TRBJ2-3; D not resolved. V gave up 0 bases and J gave up 2 bases, with 12 bases separating them. This CDR3 has 16 residues. Per germline, CDR1 LGHNA and CDR2 YNFKEQ. DNA of the CDR3: TGTGCCAGCAGCCAAGATCTTCGGTCGGCCACAGATACGCAGTATTTT. Protein product: CASSQDLRSATDTQYF.

This clonotype showed up just a few times. The rearrangement links TRBV12-3 or TRBV12-4 to TRBJ1-1; tentatively, D is TRBD1 (6 bases). Between the trimmed V and J ends, which lost 6 bases and 3 bases, there was a span of 8 bases. The CDR3 length is 12 residues. CDR3 nucleotide sequence: TGTGCCAGCAGGCGGACAGACACTGAAGCTTTCTTT. This encodes CASRRTDTEAFF.